This entry lists 32 T cell receptor beta chains sequenced from one sample in a study of blood T cell repertoires in COVID-19. TCRdb keeps only in-frame clones here, not all; method: immunoSEQ multiplex PCR. The sample includes around 140,000 clones, 70% to 90% of them seen just once. The sequenced sample was peripheral blood. Every receptor here comes from a human donor with acute or convalescent COVID-19. The donor label of this sample is uncertain.

V is TRBV5-6 and J is TRBJ2-7; 7 bases match TRBD1. The CDR3 spans 14 residues. V lost 0 bases and J lost 0; bases outside the gene matches: 0. From germline, CDR1 is SGHDT and CDR2 YYEEEE. CDR3 DNA: TGTGCCAGCAGCTTGGGACAGGGCTCCTACGAGCAGTACTTC. Residues: CASSLGQGSYEQYF.

The rearrangement joins TRBV5-8 to TRBJ2-1; 12 nucleotides line up with TRBD2. The CDR3 is 15 amino acids. Germline values: CDR1 SGHTS, CDR2 YDEGEE. V gave up 4 bases and J gave up 4 bases; unmatched junction bases: 3. For the CDR3, the DNA is TGTGCCAGCAGCCTGCTAGCGGGAGGGTACAATGAGCAGTTCTTC. Translated: CASSLLAGGYNEQFF.

This clone was observed a handful of times. The chain has TRBV5-1 and TRBJ1-1; no clear D gene. Deletions cut 4 bases from V and 0 bases from J, with 13 bases between. This CDR3 is built from 15 residues. Germline CDR1 reads SGHRS; CDR2 reads YFSETQ. This chain's CDR3 is CASSPYNDMNTEAFF. DNA of the CDR3: TGCGCCAGCAGCCCCTATAACGACATGAACACTGAAGCTTTCTTT.

This sequence joins TRBV5-4 and TRBJ1-2; TRBD1 agrees at 8 bases. The CDR3 extends over 15 amino acids. In germline, CDR1 is SGHNT, CDR2 YYREEE (reference sequence). V dropped 4 bases and J dropped 5; count of bases not matched to a gene: 10. The CDR3 loop is CASSLRTGSRYGYTF. The CDR3 DNA reads TGTGCCAGCAGCCTACGGACAGGGTCTCGATATGGCTACACCTTC.

This clone was seen more than once but under ten times. The CDR3 protein is CASSSRNFNEQFF. CDR3 in DNA: TGTGCCAGCAGCTCCCGTAACTTCAATGAGCAGTTCTTC. The chain is built from TRBV11-2 and TRBJ2-1, with D unresolved. Germline V lookup: CDR1 SGHAT, CDR2 FQNNGV. V lost 4 bases and J 6 bases, leaving 10 bases between the germline ends. The CDR3 covers 13 residues.

The V call is TRBV19, the J call TRBJ2-7; D may be TRBD2 (6 bases). CDR3 length: 14 residues. The V gene's germline CDR1 is LNHDA and CDR2 SQIVND (reference sequence). The V end lost 6 bases, the J end lost 4 bases, and 16 bases lay between the germline ends. The CDR3 coding sequence is TGTGCCAGTAGACCCGCGGGGCTGGGTTACGAGCAGTACTTC. This codes for CASRPAGLGYEQYF.

This chain links TRBV4-2 with TRBJ2-5, with a tentative D call TRBD1 (6 bases). From germline, CDR1 is LGHNA and CDR2 YNFKEQ. V shed 0 bases and J shed 0 bases, with 11 bases lying between them. The CDR3 has 16 residues. The CDR3: CASSQEPAGDQETQYF. The CDR3 region has the DNA TGTGCCAGCAGCCAAGAGCCGGCAGGGGACCAAGAGACCCAGTACTTC.

CDR3 bases: TGTGCCAGCAGTACCCGGACAGGGAACACTGAAGCTTTCTTT. Translation: CASSTRTGNTEAFF. The rearrangement links TRBV6-5 to TRBJ1-1, with 7 bases fitting TRBD1. The trim removed 5 bases at V and 1 base at J, leaving 4 bases unmatched. Germline CDR1 is MNHEY and CDR2 is SVGAGI. The CDR3 is 14 amino acids.

The chain is built from TRBV18 and TRBJ2-3, with D hard to call. The CDR3 spans 16 residues. Trimming stripped 5 bases from V and 0 bases from J, with 15 bases between. CDR1 KGHSH and CDR2 LQKENI come from the germline V gene. CDR3 residues: CASSSTATPSTDTQYF. CDR3 in DNA: TGTGCCAGCTCATCAACGGCGACTCCAAGCACAGATACGCAGTATTTT.

The chain uses TRBV10-3 and TRBJ1-1, with TRBD1 matching 10 bases. The CDR3 spans 13 residues. Germline-derived CDR1 and CDR2 are ENHRY and SYGVKD. V trimming: 6 bases; J trimming: 3 bases; junction bases outside the gene matches: 1. The CDR3 protein is CAIRGQGYTEAFF. The CDR3 nucleotides are TGTGCCATCAGGGGACAGGGGTACACTGAAGCTTTCTTT.

J is TRBJ1-4 and V is TRBV30, with 8 bases aligning to TRBD1. The CDR3 totals 14 residues. Germline CDR1 reads GTSNPN; CDR2 reads SVGIG (reference sequence). The ends lost 6 bases at V and 4 bases at J; junction bases unmatched: 7. DNA of the CDR3: TGTGCCTGCCGTACAGGGGGAATTAATGAAAAACTGTTTTTT. Translated: CACRTGGINEKLFF. The variable domain in full, with the rest retrieved from reference TRBV30 and TRBJ1-4, is SQTIHQWPATLVQPVGSPLSLECTVEGTSNPNLYWYRQAAGRGLQLLFYSVGIGQISSEVPQNLSASRPQDRQFILSSKKLLLSDSGFYLCACRTGGINEKLFFGSGTQLSVL.

The chain has TRBV11-2 and TRBJ1-1; D unresolved. Trimming left V 5 bases short and J 10 bases short, with 23 bases between. The CDR3 is 15 residues long. Germline V gene sequence: CDR1 SGHAT, CDR2 FQNNGV. The CDR3 is CASSPTLEGGWGAFF. The CDR3 nucleotides read TGTGCCAGCAGCCCCACTTTGGAGGGTGGCTGGGGAGCTTTCTTT. Based on the CDR3 plus reference TRBV11-2 and TRBJ1-1, the full variable domain is EAGVAQSPRYKIIEKRQSVAFWCNPISGHATLYWYQQILGQGPKLLIQFQNNGVVDDSQLPKDRFSAERLKGVDSTLKIQPAKLEDSAVYLCASSPTLEGGWGAFFGQGTRLTVV.

The chain employs TRBV6-5 and TRBJ1-5; D is unresolved. The CDR3 sequence is 15 residues long. Trimming took 6 bases from V and 3 from J, leaving 15 bases between them. The germline CDR1 and CDR2 sequences are MNHEY and SVGAGI. CDR3 nucleotide sequence: TGTGCCAGCAGAATGGGCAGTGCCAACAATCAGCCCCAGCATTTT. The encoded protein is CASRMGSANNQPQHF.

This clone was seen just once. This chain links TRBV3-1 (or the pseudogene TRBV3-2) with TRBJ2-7, with a possible D match to TRBD2 (6 bases). The CDR3 length is 11 residues. V shed 4 bases and J shed 6 bases, with 7 bases lying between them. Germline-derived CDR1 and CDR2 are LGHDT and YNNKEL (reference sequence). This chain's CDR3 is CASSREVEQYF. The CDR3 DNA reads as TGTGCCAGCAGCCGGGAGGTCGAGCAGTACTTC.

J is TRBJ2-5 and V is TRBV5-5; 12 nucleotides line up with TRBD2. Trimming removed 4 bases from V and 5 bases from J; junction bases left unmatched: 15. The CDR3 spans 18 residues. Germline V gene data show CDR1 as SGHKS and CDR2 as YYEKEE (reference sequence). The CDR3 nucleotides read TGTGCCAGCAGCCTGGGTCTAGCGGGAGGGGTTGGGATGGAGACCCAGTACTTC. Amino acid sequence: CASSLGLAGGVGMETQYF.

The chain couples TRBV25-1 to TRBJ2-2; the match to TRBD1 covers 8 bases. V lost 1 base and J lost 2; bases outside the gene matches: 6. From germline, CDR1 is MGHDK and CDR2 SYGVNS. The CDR3 loop spans 17 amino acids. This chain's CDR3 is CASSESLGQGNTGELFF. The CDR3 DNA is TGTGCCAGCAGTGAATCCCTAGGACAGGGAAACACCGGGGAGCTGTTTTTT.

The chain links TRBV7-3 to TRBJ2-3, with 15 positions matching TRBD2. V was clipped by 4 bases and J by 3 bases; unmatched bases: 2. The CDR3 loop spans 16 amino acids. Looked up from germline, CDR1 is SGHTA and CDR2 is FQGTGA. DNA for the CDR3: TGTGCCAGCAGCTCAGGACTAGCGGGAGGGACAGATACGCAGTATTTT. Its translation is CASSSGLAGGTDTQYF.

This clone was recorded only once. CDR3 residues: CASSRVRDVSSEQFF. The CDR3 region has the DNA TGTGCCAGTAGTAGGGTCAGGGATGTTTCAAGTGAGCAGTTCTTC. The V and J genes are TRBV19 and TRBJ2-1; D might be TRBD1 (5 bases). Germline lookup yields CDR1 LNHDA and CDR2 SQIVND (reference sequence). The ends were cut back, 4 bases at V and 9 bases at J, with 19 bases in the middle. The CDR3 totals 15 residues.

The chain combines TRBV7-2 with TRBJ2-3, with 11 bases identical to TRBD2. J gave up 0 bases and V 6 bases, and 11 bases lay outside the gene matches. Germline CDR1 reads SGHTA; CDR2 reads FQGNSA. The CDR3 spans 18 residues. CDR3 in amino acids: CASRVSGGADTSTDTQYF. In nucleotides, the CDR3 is TGTGCCAGCAGGGTTAGCGGGGGGGCCGATACTAGCACAGATACGCAGTATTTT. The full variable domain, its missing parts supplied by reference TRBV7-2 and TRBJ2-3, is GAGVSQSPSNKVTEKGKDVELRCDPISGHTALYWYRQSLGQGLEFLIYFQGNSAPDKSGLPSDRFSAERTGGSVSTLTIQRTQQEDSAVYLCASRVSGGADTSTDTQYFGPGTRLTVL.

The rearrangement links TRBV28 to TRBJ2-7; 7 bases align to TRBD1. The V segment lost 4 bases and the J segment 2 bases; nucleotides outside the gene matches: 5. This CDR3 spans 14 amino acids. The germline V gene has CDR1 MDHEN and CDR2 SYDVKM. CDR3 DNA: TGTGCCAGCAGTTACGGGACAGAGGCCTACGAGCAGTACTTC. Encoded protein: CASSYGTEAYEQYF.

V is TRBV4-1 and J is TRBJ2-5, with TRBD2 as a possible D gene (9 bases). Germline loops: CDR1 MGHRA, CDR2 YSYEKL. Trimming pared 0 bases from V and 5 bases from J, leaving 22 bases between. The CDR3 spans 18 residues. The CDR3 region is CASSQDRDAGGTGETQYF. In DNA, the CDR3 is TGCGCCAGCAGCCAAGATCGGGATGCGGGGGGGACAGGCGAGACCCAGTACTTC.

The chain has TRBV29-1 and TRBJ1-2; 9 bases are shared with TRBD1. Per germline, CDR1 SQVTM and CDR2 ANQGSEA. The CDR3 totals 10 residues. Losses at the gene ends were 7 bases for V and 7 bases for J; bases not matched to a gene: 1. The CDR3 loop reads CSADRGGYTF. The CDR3 coding sequence is TGCAGCGCGGACAGGGGTGGCTACACCTTC.

This chain connects TRBV5-6 to TRBJ1-2; D remains unclear. Germline V gene data show CDR1 as SGHDT and CDR2 as YYEEEE. Trimming took 0 bases from V and 2 from J, leaving 5 bases between them. This CDR3 has 13 residues. CDR3 DNA: TGTGCCAGCAGCTTGGCCGGGAACTATGGCTACACCTTC. This encodes CASSLAGNYGYTF.

The chain couples TRBV6-5 to TRBJ2-7, with a tentative D call TRBD1 (5 bases). V gave up 8 bases and J gave up 2 bases, with 16 bases separating them. The CDR3 runs to 14 residues. Germline V gene sequence: CDR1 MNHEY, CDR2 SVGAGI. The CDR3 DNA reads as TGTGCCAGCCAAAGACAGCCTCGGGCCTACGAGCAGTACTTC. It translates to CASQRQPRAYEQYF.

This clone was observed a few times. The CDR3 DNA reads as TGTGCCATCAGCCGGACTAGCGGGGGGGCATCCTACAATGAGCAGTTCTTC. Translating gives CAISRTSGGASYNEQFF. The chain carries TRBV10-3 and TRBJ2-1; 15 positions agree with TRBD2. CDR3 length equals 17 residues. Germline trimming cut 6 bases from V and 1 base from J; bases unmatched to any gene: 4. Per the germline V gene, CDR1 is ENHRY and CDR2 is SYGVKD.

V is TRBV5-5 and J is TRBJ1-2; D uncertain. This CDR3 region has 14 residues. Germline V gene data show CDR1 as SGHKS and CDR2 as YYEKEE (reference sequence). V gave up 2 bases and J gave up 3 bases, with 11 bases separating them. CDR3 residues: CASSLTADDYGYTF. CDR3 nucleotide sequence: TGTGCCAGCAGCTTAACAGCGGACGACTATGGCTACACCTTC.

V usage is TRBV7-2 and J usage is TRBJ1-2; TRBD1 matches 9 bases. The CDR3 runs to 15 residues. V trimming: 5 bases; J trimming: 6 bases; junction bases outside the gene matches: 10. Per the germline V gene, CDR1 is SGHTA and CDR2 is FQGNSA. The CDR3 coding sequence is TGTGCCAGCAGCACCCGGACAGGGGTTGGAAATGGCTACACCTTC. As protein: CASSTRTGVGNGYTF.

In this sample, this clone turned up once. The chain links TRBV5-1 to TRBJ2-3, with 14 bases aligning to TRBD2. V shed 4 bases and J 6 bases; nucleotides not matched to a gene: 13. Per germline, CDR1 SGHRS and CDR2 YFSETQ. The CDR3 sequence is 18 residues long. CDR3 sequence reads: CASSRGTSGSGAPDTQYF. The CDR3 bases are TGCGCCAGCAGCCGGGGGACTAGCGGGAGCGGGGCCCCGGATACGCAGTATTTT.

The chain has TRBV3-1 (or the pseudogene TRBV3-2) and TRBJ1-1, with D tentatively TRBD1 (6 bases). The V gene's germline CDR1 is LGHDT and CDR2 YNNKEL (reference sequence). The CDR3 sequence is 14 residues long. Trimming stripped 4 bases from V and 12 bases from J, with 21 bases between. The CDR3 sequence is CASSLSRGRGLTFF. The CDR3 coding sequence is TGTGCCAGCAGCCTGAGTAGAGGCAGGGGTTTGACTTTCTTT.

The gene calls are TRBV19 and TRBJ1-5; 10 nucleotides agree with TRBD1. The CDR3 extends over 13 amino acids. Trimming took 5 bases from V and 5 from J; bases not matched to a gene: 0. Germline V gene sequence: CDR1 LNHDA, CDR2 SQIVND (reference sequence). The CDR3 is CASSDRGHQPQHF. CDR3 coding DNA: TGTGCCAGTAGTGACAGGGGGCATCAGCCCCAGCATTTT.

The chain recombines TRBV7-9 with TRBJ2-3, with 8 positions matching TRBD2. J gave up 1 base and V 0 bases, and 9 bases lay outside the gene matches. CDR3 length equals 18 residues. Germline V gene data show CDR1 as SEHNR and CDR2 as FQNEAQ (reference sequence). The CDR3 loop reads CASSLAWLAGSRTDTQYF. For the CDR3, the DNA is TGTGCCAGCAGCTTAGCGTGGCTAGCGGGTTCACGCACAGATACGCAGTATTTT.

This clone was counted only a few times. The J gene is TRBJ1-2, the V gene TRBV7-3; 11 bases are a match to TRBD1. This CDR3 is built from 15 residues. The V gene's germline CDR1 is SGHTA and CDR2 FQGTGA. Germline trimming cut 5 bases from V and 4 bases from J; bases unmatched to any gene: 6. CDR3 residues: CASSPGQGAGYGYTF. The DNA of the CDR3 is TGTGCCAGCAGCCCCGGACAGGGGGCAGGCTATGGCTACACCTTC.